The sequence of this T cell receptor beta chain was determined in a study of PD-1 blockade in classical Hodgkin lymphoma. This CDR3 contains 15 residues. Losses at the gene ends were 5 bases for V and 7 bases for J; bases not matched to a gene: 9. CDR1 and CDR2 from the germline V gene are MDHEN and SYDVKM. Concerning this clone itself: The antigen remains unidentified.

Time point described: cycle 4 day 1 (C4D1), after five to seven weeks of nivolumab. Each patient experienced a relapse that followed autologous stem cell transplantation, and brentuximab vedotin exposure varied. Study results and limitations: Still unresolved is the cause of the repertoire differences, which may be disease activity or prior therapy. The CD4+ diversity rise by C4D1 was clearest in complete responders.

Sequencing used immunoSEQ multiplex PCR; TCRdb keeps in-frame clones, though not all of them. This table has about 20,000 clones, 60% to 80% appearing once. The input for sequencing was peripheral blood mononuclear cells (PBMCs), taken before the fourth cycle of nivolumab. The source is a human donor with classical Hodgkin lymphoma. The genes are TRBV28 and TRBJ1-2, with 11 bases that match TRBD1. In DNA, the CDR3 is TGTGCCAGCAGTCAATCCGGACAGGGGGCAGGTGGCTACACCTTC. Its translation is CASSQSGQGAGGYTF.